The 8 T cell receptor beta chains below were found in one sample sequenced in a study of blood T cell repertoires in COVID-19. Assay: immunoSEQ multiplex PCR; the TCRdb copy retains only in-frame clones and omits some. The sample has around 140,000 clones; over 70% are singletons. The sequencing input was peripheral blood. These receptors came from a human donor in a cohort sampled during active COVID-19.

Within the sample, this clone is medium-sized (0.01 to 0.1%). The gene calls are TRBV5-6 and TRBJ1-2; possibly TRBD1 for D (5 bases). V was trimmed by 0 bases and J by 6 bases, leaving 15 bases between them. The CDR3 totals 15 residues. In germline, CDR1 is SGHDT, CDR2 YYEEEE. The CDR3 bases are TGTGCCAGCAGCTTGGGTTCTTCAGGGAGGAATGGCTACACCTTC. Translating gives CASSLGSSGRNGYTF.

The V and J genes are TRBV19 and TRBJ1-2; D possibly corresponds to TRBD1 (5 bases). The CDR3 is made up of 13 amino acids. V was trimmed by 5 bases and J by 4 bases, leaving 11 bases between them. Germline V gives CDR1 LNHDA, CDR2 SQIVND (reference sequence). CDR3 loop: CASSPRDSYGYTF. In DNA form, the CDR3 reads TGTGCCAGTAGTCCCAGAGACAGCTATGGCTACACCTTC.

The chain has TRBV7-8 and TRBJ2-7; TRBD2 agrees at 9 bases. CDR3 length: 14 residues. Trimming cost V 6 bases and J 2 bases; bases outside gene matches: 5. Per the germline V gene, CDR1 is SGHVS and CDR2 is FQNEAQ. DNA for the CDR3: TGTGCCAGCAGAAGGAGCGGGGGGCCCTACGAGCAGTACTTC. This encodes CASRRSGGPYEQYF.

The V gene is TRBV2, the J gene TRBJ1-5; no clear D gene. Germline V CDR1 and CDR2: SNHLY, FYNNEI. This CDR3 is built from 15 residues. V was trimmed by 2 bases and J by 7 bases, leaving 15 bases between them. The CDR3 DNA reads as TGTGCCAGCAGTGAATTGACTGTTACGAACCAGCCCCAGCATTTT. Encoded protein: CASSELTVTNQPQHF.

V and J are TRBV4-1 and TRBJ2-1; no definite D call. V was trimmed by 0 bases and J by 7 bases, leaving 10 bases between them. CDR1 and CDR2 (germline): MGHRA, YSYEKL. The CDR3 sequence is 14 residues long. CDR3 sequence (DNA): TGCGCCAGCAGCCAAGATCTAGGCCGGAATGAGCAGTTCTTC. It translates to CASSQDLGRNEQFF.

The chain has TRBV12-3 or TRBV12-4 and TRBJ1-6; D ambiguous. V was cut by 3 bases and J by 7 bases, with 7 bases left in between. The CDR3 is made up of 13 amino acids. CDR3 sequence (DNA): TGTGCCAGCAGTTTGGAGTCGAATTCACCCCTCCACTTT. This translates into CASSLESNSPLHF.

CDR3 residues: CAWSPLRDTEAFF. The DNA for the CDR3 is TGTGCCTGGAGCCCCTTGAGGGACACTGAAGCTTTCTTT. V usage is TRBV30 and J usage is TRBJ1-1; D not resolved. The CDR3 length is 13 residues. Trimming removed 3 bases at V and 3 bases at J, with 11 bases between. Germline CDR1 is GTSNPN and CDR2 is SVGIG (reference sequence).

CDR3 in DNA: TGTGCCAGCACCCAAGGGGAGGGTCACTCTGGAAACACCATATATTTT. Encoded protein: CASTQGEGHSGNTIYF. This chain connects TRBV6-6 to TRBJ1-3; a weak D match, TRBD1 (5 bases). Trimming cost V 7 bases and J 0 bases, with 16 bases left between them. CDR3 size: 16 residues. Germline CDR1 reads MNHNY; CDR2 reads SVGAGI (reference sequence).